The subject of this entry is one T cell receptor (beta chain). These data are taken from a study of blood T cell repertoires in COVID-19. Study-level background: The United States, Italy and Spain were the sources of the acute and convalescent COVID-19 samples. PBMCs, B-cell-depleted T cells, or T cells were the source of the cDNA or gDNA that made up the material.

Germline values: CDR1 KGHSH, CDR2 LQKENI. The CDR3 runs to 13 residues. The V and J ends lost 5 bases and 9 bases respectively, with 14 bases between them. As handled by the study authors: Researchers report that nucleated cell counts were estimated from reference gene primer amplification. The assay was immunoSEQ multiplex PCR, and TCRdb's table has in-frame clones only and misses some. The V and J calls and the clone size are those of that table, but D and trimming were determined from the DNA. The repertoire holds roughly 150,000 clones, with roughly four fifths as singletons. The receptor comes from an older man with active or convalescent COVID-19. V usage is TRBV18 and J usage is TRBJ2-4, with D possibly TRBD1 on 5 matching bases. Material: peripheral blood. CDR3 protein: CASSVDPQGIQYF. Written as DNA, the CDR3 is TGTGCCAGCTCAGTCGACCCCCAGGGCATTCAGTACTTC.